A selection of T cell receptor beta chains follows, all from one sample in a study of blood T cell repertoires in COVID-19. Data came from immunoSEQ multiplex PCR; TCRdb stores just in-frame clones and leaves some out. Of about 36,000 clones detected, 90% appear once; the ten largest clones hold around 5%. Material for sequencing was peripheral blood. The receptor set was obtained from a human donor in a cohort sampled during active COVID-19. Both conserved end residues are part of each CDR3. Fields, in order: V gene, J gene, D gene, CDR3 protein. The D gene is left open where the match is weak.

TRBV5-1	TRBJ2-5	TRBD1	CASSRTSGGRETQYF
TRBV19	TRBJ2-1	TRBD2	CASSPTLYSGTYNEQFF
TRBV6-6	TRBJ2-1	TRBD2	CASSSPLAGAYNEQFF
TRBV9	TRBJ1-4	.	CASSVAVGGGSNEKLFF
TRBV28	TRBJ1-5	.	CASSTTRAGSGQPQHF
TRBV5-1	TRBJ2-2	TRBD2	CASSSIAGSTGELFF
TRBV4-2	TRBJ1-1	.	CASSLRGATGTEAFF
TRBV28	TRBJ2-5	TRBD2	CASSLGTSGRLQETQYF
TRBV7-9	TRBJ2-1	TRBD2	CASSFFLISGRSYNEQFF
TRBV10-3	TRBJ2-7	TRBD2	CAISEVSGTFYEQYF
TRBV4-3	TRBJ2-3	.	CASSARGLSTDTQYF
TRBV2	TRBJ2-7	TRBD2	CASKSVGGLAGNYEQYF
TRBV28	TRBJ1-5	.	CASSSATGTVQPQHF
TRBV4-1	TRBJ1-1	.	CASSQETGGLNTEAFF
TRBV27	TRBJ2-6	.	CASSPWTGSSGANVLTF
TRBV19	TRBJ2-7	TRBD2	CASSRTRGGSSSYEQYF
TRBV7-6	TRBJ2-7	.	CASSLAAGLGYEQYF
TRBV6-2/TRBV6-3	TRBJ2-3	TRBD2	CASSDPSGGYSTDTQYF
TRBV5-1	TRBJ2-2	.	CASSSGGLNTGELFF
TRBV9	TRBJ2-2	.	CASSVQGHTGELFF
TRBV30	TRBJ2-5	.	CAWAGEETQYF
TRBV5-1	TRBJ1-1	.	CASSPGGQGGTNTEAFF
TRBV19	TRBJ2-3	TRBD2	CASSGTSEYTDTQYF
TRBV9	TRBJ2-3	.	CASSVGAGMTDTQYF
TRBV24-1	TRBJ1-5	TRBD1	CATSGRQGSSNQPQHF
TRBV29-1	TRBJ2-2	.	CSAGGGVVGLSGELFF
TRBV5-1	TRBJ2-1	TRBD2	CASSLAGWTSVANEQFF
TRBV18	TRBJ1-2	TRBD1	CASSPETGGSYGYTF
TRBV3-1/TRBV3-2	TRBJ1-3	.	CASSQGASSNF
TRBV2	TRBJ1-1	.	CASSAGVNTEAFF
TRBV6-5	TRBJ1-6	.	CASSGQIVPSPLHF
TRBV5-4	TRBJ2-5	TRBD2	CASSWAGGTSGRPQETQYF
TRBV27	TRBJ2-4	TRBD2	CASTRLAGDLNIQYF
TRBV2	TRBJ2-5	TRBD2	CASSDSGLAGLQETQYF
TRBV24-1	TRBJ1-4	.	CATSDGNRARNEKLFF
TRBV5-1	TRBJ2-1	TRBD2	CASRFGLASVFNEQFF
TRBV9	TRBJ2-3	.	CASSVVTGRTDTQYF
TRBV30	TRBJ1-2	.	CAWRDTHYGYTF
TRBV4-2	TRBJ2-6	.	CASSQDHSSGANVLTF
TRBV6-6	TRBJ2-4	.	CASSPGGNIQYF
TRBV28	TRBJ1-3	.	CASSLWGRTDTIYF
TRBV7-2	TRBJ2-7	.	CASSLGERRHEQYF
TRBV19	TRBJ2-7	TRBD2	CASSRTSGSLEQYF